The present T cell receptor (beta chain) was sequenced within a study of technical replicates of blood from a few donors. The assay was immunoSEQ multiplex PCR, and TCRdb's table has in-frame clones only and misses some. The sample lists around 80,000 clones, roughly 93% occurring once. The J segment lost 1 base and the V segment lost 0 bases, leaving 6 bases of the junction unmatched. Germline loops: CDR1 MGHRA, CDR2 YSYEKL. The length of the CDR3 is 17 residues. Source material: T cells isolated from PBMCs. The chain links TRBV4-1 to TRBJ2-1, with TRBD2 matching over 7 bases. The TCR sequence derives from a human donor in good health. CDR3 sequence: CASSQDLPGRSYNEQFF. In nucleotides, the CDR3 is TGCGCCAGCAGCCAAGATCTTCCCGGGAGGTCCTACAATGAGCAGTTCTTC.